The 22 T cell receptor beta chains reported below all come from one sample, sequenced in a study of molecular identifiers for immune sequencing clone quantification. TCRdb re-called the PCR reads through MiXCR, storing one row per CDR3 protein. Of tens of thousands of distinct CDR3 sequences in the sample, over 15% were seen once. The source material was naive CD8+ T cells from blood, with Jurkat cell RNA spiked in. Documented subset: FACS-sorted CD8+CD4-CCR7+CD45RA+ naive T cells. The receptors were sampled from a human donor in good health. Some libraries in this study had Jurkat cell RNA spiked in.

This clonotype has only a few counts. Being one base from a much bigger clone, this may be a read error. The chain couples TRBV7-2 to TRBJ2-7; TRBD2 might be the D (6 bases). CDR3 length: 13 amino acids. Germline CDR1 and CDR2: SGHTA and FQGNSA. CDR3 protein: CVSSPGGVYEQYF. The CDR3 nucleotides read TGTGTCAGCAGCCCTGGAGGGGTCTACGAGCAGTACTTC.

Many counts were recorded for this clonotype. The chain couples TRBV5-4 to TRBJ2-3; 11 bases line up with TRBD1. Germline trimming cut 4 bases from V and 4 bases from J; bases unmatched to any gene: 8. This CDR3 comprises 16 residues. Germline V CDR1 and CDR2: SGHNT, YYREEE (reference sequence). Here the CDR3 reads CASSPWTGGVSDTQYF. In DNA, the CDR3 is TGTGCCAGCAGCCCTTGGACAGGGGGCGTCTCAGATACGCAGTATTTT.

Remarks on this clonotype: A read error is possible here, since a much larger clone lies one base away. This CDR3 is missing its conserved last phenylalanine or tryptophan, likely due to a read error. The chain uses TRBV27 and TRBJ2-1; D perhaps matches TRBD1 (6 bases). Trimming cost V 7 bases and J 3 bases, with 10 bases left between them. The CDR3 is 13 amino acids. Germline CDR1 reads MNHEY; CDR2 reads SMNVEV (reference sequence). The CDR3: CASTPRGYNEQFS. The CDR3 DNA is TGTGCCAGCACTCCCAGGGGCTACAATGAGCAGTTCTCC.

This clonotype occurred many times. The chain recombines TRBV4-3 with TRBJ1-1; weak D call: TRBD1 (5 bases). Trimming took off 0 bases at V and 4 bases at J, with 12 bases between the two ends. CDR3 length: 15 amino acids. The germline CDR1 and CDR2 sequences are LGHNA and YSLEER. The CDR3 loop is CASSQEHWGGTEAFF. The DNA for the CDR3 is TGCGCCAGCAGCCAAGAACACTGGGGGGGCACTGAAGCTTTCTTT.

The chain recombines TRBV5-1 with TRBJ2-2, with D unresolved. CDR1 is SGHRS, CDR2 YFSETQ, per germline. CDR3 length: 15 amino acids. The V end was cut by 0 bases, the J end by 2 bases, with 8 bases between. CDR3 sequence (DNA): TGCGCCAGCAGCTTGGCGCAGATTAACACCGGGGAGCTGTTTTTT. Translating gives CASSLAQINTGELFF.

Only a few counts were recorded for this clonotype. This rearrangement joins TRBV7-9 to TRBJ2-1; D might be TRBD1 or TRBD2, each matching 5 bases. Per germline, CDR1 SEHNR and CDR2 FQNEAQ (reference sequence). V gave up 5 bases and J gave up 4 bases, with 21 bases separating them. CDR3 length: 17 residues. The CDR3 DNA sequence: TGTGCCAGCAGCCCCCGGGACCCCCCGAGGGATTACAATGAGCAGTTCTTC. This encodes CASSPRDPPRDYNEQFF.

This clonotype turned up a few times. This chain connects TRBV19 to TRBJ1-1; tentatively, D is TRBD1 (5 bases). Trimming pared 6 bases from V and 6 bases from J, leaving 11 bases between. Germline CDR1 and CDR2: LNHDA and SQIVND (reference sequence). The length of the CDR3 is 12 residues. CDR3 residues: CASRPGGPEAFF. DNA for the CDR3: TGTGCCAGTAGACCCGGGGGTCCTGAAGCTTTCTTT. Full variable domain (remainder filled in from reference TRBV19 and TRBJ1-1): DGGITQSPKYLFRKEGQNVTLSCEQNLNHDAMYWYRQDPGQGLRLIYYSQIVNDFQKGDIAEGYSVSREKKESFPLTVTSAQKNPTAFYLCASRPGGPEAFFGQGTRLTVV.

V usage is TRBV27 and J usage is TRBJ2-7; D might be TRBD1 (6 bases). Per germline, CDR1 MNHEY and CDR2 SMNVEV (reference sequence). The CDR3 contains 15 residues. The V and J ends lost 11 bases and 1 base respectively, with 21 bases between them. CDR3 in DNA: TGTGCCGGCACCCCTCTGGGGGCCGTTTCCTACGAGCAGTACTTC. It translates to CAGTPLGAVSYEQYF.

Ten or more counts support this clonotype. The rearrangement joins TRBV27 to TRBJ2-7, with 8 bases that match TRBD1. The junction had 17 bases not matched to a gene; V was cut back by 6 bases and J by 7 bases. The CDR3 has 16 residues. Germline CDR1 reads MNHEY; CDR2 reads SMNVEV (reference sequence). CDR3 sequence: CASSHSGGQEVLEQYF. The CDR3 coding sequence is TGTGCCAGCAGCCACTCCGGGGGACAGGAGGTACTGGAGCAGTACTTC.

This clonotype was detected many times. This chain joins TRBV29-1 and TRBJ2-1; D is uncertain. V was trimmed by 6 bases and J by 0 bases, leaving 9 bases between them. This CDR3 is 13 amino acids long. Germline CDR1 SQVTM, CDR2 ANQGSEA. DNA of the CDR3: TGCAGCGTACCGGCAGGCTCCTACAATGAGCAGTTCTTC. As protein: CSVPAGSYNEQFF.

The sample holds a few counts of this clonotype. The chain joins TRBV9 to TRBJ2-7, with 9 bases lining up with TRBD1. Per the germline V gene, CDR1 is SGDLS and CDR2 is YYNGEE. With V trimmed by 4 bases and J by 4 bases, 12 bases remained unmatched. The CDR3 has 16 amino acids. CDR3 DNA sequence: TGTGCCAGCAGCTCCAACGCCGGGACAGGGAATTACGAGCAGTACTTC. Protein sequence: CASSSNAGTGNYEQYF.

In this sample, this clonotype turned up a few times. A much larger clone is a single base away; this may be a read error. The gene calls are TRBV7-7 and TRBJ2-2; 8 bases agree with TRBD1. Germline V gene sequence: CDR1 SSHAT, CDR2 FNYEAQ (reference sequence). The CDR3 contains 16 residues. The CDR3 reads CASSHTDRGKTRELFF. For the CDR3, the DNA is TGTGCTAGCAGCCACACTGACAGGGGAAAGACCCGGGAGCTGTTTTTT.

This clonotype was picked up many times. The rearrangement joins TRBV10-3 to TRBJ1-1; tentative D call: TRBD1 (6 bases). Germline V gives CDR1 ENHRY, CDR2 SYGVKD. CDR3 size: 13 residues. V shed 6 bases and J shed 12 bases, with 20 bases lying between them. The CDR3 DNA follows: TGTGCCATCAGGTCACAGGGTCTCCTGGTGTCTTTCTTT. Encoded protein: CAIRSQGLLVSFF.

This clonotype occurred many times. V is TRBV5-4 and J is TRBJ2-3; TRBD2 aligns across 13 bases. The CDR3 has 16 residues. Germline V gene data show CDR1 as SGHNT and CDR2 as YYREEE (reference sequence). V shed 3 bases and J 7 bases; nucleotides not matched to a gene: 8. The CDR3 loop reads CASSYGLAGEGYTQYF. The CDR3 DNA is TGTGCCAGCAGCTACGGACTAGCGGGAGAAGGCTATACGCAGTATTTT.

This clonotype occurred a few times. This could be a read error, since a much larger clone is one nucleotide away. V and J are TRBV29-1 and TRBJ2-1; 7 bases map to TRBD1. Germline CDR1 is SQVTM and CDR2 is ANQGSEA. The CDR3 has 13 residues. The junction had 11 bases not matched to a gene; V was cut back by 6 bases and J by 9 bases. The CDR3 nucleotides read TGCAGCGTCCCTACGACAGGGTTCGGTGAGCAGTTCTTC. This sequence encodes CSVPTTGFGEQFF.

This clonotype was observed at least ten times. The rearrangement links TRBV27 to TRBJ2-1, with 10 bases lining up with TRBD2. V lost 3 bases, J lost 2 bases, and 4 bases stayed unmatched. Germline values: CDR1 MNHEY, CDR2 SMNVEV (reference sequence). The CDR3 is 16 amino acids. Written as DNA, the CDR3 is TGTGCCAGCAGTTTCACGGGACTAGCGCCCTACAATGAGCAGTTCTTC. Protein product: CASSFTGLAPYNEQFF.

The chain is built from TRBV15 and TRBJ2-3, with TRBD1 as a possible D gene (6 bases). V dropped 3 bases and J dropped 0 bases, with 7 bases sitting between them. This CDR3 has 14 residues. The germline V gene has CDR1 LNHNV and CDR2 YYDKDF (reference sequence). The CDR3 is CATSRTGSTDTQYF. DNA of the CDR3: TGTGCCACCAGCAGGACAGGAAGCACAGATACGCAGTATTTT.

This rearrangement joins TRBV27 to TRBJ2-1; D is perhaps TRBD2 (5 bases). V lost 1 base and J lost 5, with 9 bases in between. This CDR3 comprises 14 residues. The V gene's germline CDR1 is MNHEY and CDR2 SMNVEV (reference sequence). The CDR3 region is CASSLWVANNEQFF. In DNA, the CDR3 is TGTGCCAGCAGTTTATGGGTAGCGAACAATGAGCAGTTCTTC.

This clonotype was picked up many times. The V gene is TRBV7-6, the J gene TRBJ1-4; D unclear. V lost 5 bases and J lost 0, with 10 bases in between. This CDR3 has 15 amino acids. CDR1 is SGHVS, CDR2 FNYEAQ, per germline. The CDR3 spells CASSPLRTTNEKLFF. The CDR3 DNA follows: TGTGCCAGCAGCCCCCTACGGACAACTAATGAAAAACTGTTTTTT. The variable domain in full, with the rest retrieved from reference TRBV7-6 and TRBJ1-4, is GAGVSQSPRYKVTKRGQDVALRCDPISGHVSLYWYRQALGQGPEFLTYFNYEAQQDKSGLPNDRFSAERPEGSISTLTIQRTEQRDSAMYRCASSPLRTTNEKLFFGSGTQLSVL.

This clonotype was observed at least ten times. This rearrangement joins TRBV28 to TRBJ1-1; no reliable D call. V dropped 2 bases and J dropped 4 bases, with 11 bases sitting between them. From germline, CDR1 is MDHEN and CDR2 SYDVKM. The CDR3 has 14 residues. CDR3 DNA: TGTGCCAGCAGTTTAGGGAAAGGGTCCACTGAAGCTTTCTTT. It codes for CASSLGKGSTEAFF.

A remark on this clonotype: This could be a read error, since a much larger clone is one nucleotide away. The chain carries TRBV7-3 and TRBJ2-1; tentative D call: TRBD2 (5 bases). CDR3 size: 13 residues. Germline V gene lookup returns CDR1 SGHTA and CDR2 FQGTGA. This CDR3 is CASSLTARGEQLF. The CDR3 DNA reads as TGTGCCAGCAGCTTAACTGCTCGGGGAGAGCAGCTCTTC.

At least ten counts were recorded for this clonotype. The rearrangement uses TRBV7-9 and TRBJ2-3; D is undetermined. The CDR3 contains 14 residues. The V gene's germline CDR1 is SEHNR and CDR2 FQNEAQ (reference sequence). Trimming shortened V by 5 bases and J by 6 bases, and 15 bases separated the two germline ends. CDR3 bases: TGTGCCAGCAGCCCTGGCACTTCCATTGATACGCAGTATTTT. Translation gives CASSPGTSIDTQYF.